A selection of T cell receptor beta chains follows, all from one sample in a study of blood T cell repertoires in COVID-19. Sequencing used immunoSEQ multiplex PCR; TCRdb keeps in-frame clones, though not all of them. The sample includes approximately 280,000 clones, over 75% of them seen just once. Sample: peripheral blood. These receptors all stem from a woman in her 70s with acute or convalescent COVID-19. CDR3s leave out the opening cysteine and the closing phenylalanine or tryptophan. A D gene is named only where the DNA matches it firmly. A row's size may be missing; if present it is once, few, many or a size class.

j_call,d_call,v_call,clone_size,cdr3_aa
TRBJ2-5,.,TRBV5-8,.,ASSLAGSWD
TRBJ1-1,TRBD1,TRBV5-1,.,ASSQQGAAEAF
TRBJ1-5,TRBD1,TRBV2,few,ATSADRGSNQPQH
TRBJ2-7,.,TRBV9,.,ASSVAGDSHEQY
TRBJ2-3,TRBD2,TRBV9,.,ASSVVAGGTTDTQY
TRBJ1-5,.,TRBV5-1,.,ASSSGGDGPQH
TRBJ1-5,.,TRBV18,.,ASSNGGDQPQH
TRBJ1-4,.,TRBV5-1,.,ASSRRTATNEKLF
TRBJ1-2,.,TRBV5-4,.,ASSLNLRKGSYGYT
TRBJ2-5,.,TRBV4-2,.,ASSQGRFYGGRRGETQY
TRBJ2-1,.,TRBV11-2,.,ASSLERGAYNEQF
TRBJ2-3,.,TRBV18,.,ASSPAGDTQY
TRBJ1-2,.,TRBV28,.,ASTPGGAANYGYT
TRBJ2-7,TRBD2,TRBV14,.,ASSQSSGATYEQY
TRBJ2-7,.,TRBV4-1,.,ASSQDHEAPSSYEQY
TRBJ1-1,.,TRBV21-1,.,ASSSQGTEAF
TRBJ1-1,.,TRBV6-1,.,ASSEAKTSGSQAF
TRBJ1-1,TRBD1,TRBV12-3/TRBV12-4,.,ASNRDRGTEAF
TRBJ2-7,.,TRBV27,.,ASSLTGNYYEQY
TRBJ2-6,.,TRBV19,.,ASSTGQSGANVLT
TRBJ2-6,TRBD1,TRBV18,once,ASSPGTGGAPGANVLT
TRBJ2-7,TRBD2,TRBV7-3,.,ASSLNSGGLGEQY
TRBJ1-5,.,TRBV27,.,ASSFQINQPQH
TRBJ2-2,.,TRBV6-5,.,ASSRGSNTGELF
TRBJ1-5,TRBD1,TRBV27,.,ASPTGMGRNQPQH
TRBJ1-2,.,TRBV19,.,ASSIRVNGYT
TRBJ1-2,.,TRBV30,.,AWRRSPDSYGYT
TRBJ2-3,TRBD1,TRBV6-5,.,ASRLGGLGTDTQY
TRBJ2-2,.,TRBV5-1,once,ASSAGQKAGELF
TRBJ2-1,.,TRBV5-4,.,ASSPRRVERGNEQF
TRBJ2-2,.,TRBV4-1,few,ASSQAAWTRGVTGELF
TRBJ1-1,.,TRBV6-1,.,ASSEFRGGVPEAF
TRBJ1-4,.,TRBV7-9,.,ASSFRQVNEKLF
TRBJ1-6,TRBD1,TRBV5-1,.,ASRERRDRDNSPLH
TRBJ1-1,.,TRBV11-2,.,ASSPALQGQAF
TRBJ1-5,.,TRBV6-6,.,ASCGPGNQPQH
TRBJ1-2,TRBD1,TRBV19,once,ASSIFETGVNYGYT
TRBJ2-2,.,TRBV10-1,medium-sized,ASSYSGNTGELF
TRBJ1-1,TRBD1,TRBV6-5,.,ASSYRQGGKAF
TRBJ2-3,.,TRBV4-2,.,ASSQDRTDTQY
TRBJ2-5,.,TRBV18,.,ASSRGSQETQY
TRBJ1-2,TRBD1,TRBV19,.,ASSPSGQNIYGYT
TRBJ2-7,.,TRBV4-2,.,ASSGGTLGRGEQY
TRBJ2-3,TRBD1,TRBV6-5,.,AGSGTGKDTQY
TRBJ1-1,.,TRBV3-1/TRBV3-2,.,ASSHRTVVNTEAF
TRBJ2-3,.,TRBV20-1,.,SASRDTQY
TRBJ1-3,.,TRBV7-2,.,ASSLVQGSGNTIY
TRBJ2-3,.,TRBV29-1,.,SVGPNGVDTQY